This TCR beta chain is from a study of neurological immune-mediated disorders. 5'RACE with 10-nucleotide random UMIs produced the cDNA. From the 5' RACE reads, TCRdb called clonotypes with MiXCR, one entry per CDR3 protein. The data show about 76,000 distinct CDR3 sequences, 17% seen once. This clonotype was found many times. The V and J ends lost 1 base and 3 bases respectively, with 18 bases between them. Per germline, CDR1 SGHTA and CDR2 FQGNSA. This CDR3 comprises 17 residues. The specimen was PBMCs. This receptor was taken from a middle-aged woman in good health. The rearrangement links TRBV7-2 to TRBJ1-1; tentative D call: TRBD1 (5 bases). Here the CDR3 reads CASSLVGQRDRDTEAFF. Here the CDR3 DNA reads TGTGCCAGCAGCTTAGTGGGGCAGAGGGATAGGGACACTGAAGCTTTCTTT. The entire variable domain, with the rest obtained from reference TRBV7-2 and TRBJ1-1, is as follows: GAGVSQSPSNKVTEKGKDVELRCDPISGHTALYWYRQSLGQGLEFLIYFQGNSAPDKSGLPSDRFSAERTGGSVSTLTIQRTQQEDSAVYLCASSLVGQRDRDTEAFFGQGTRLTVV.